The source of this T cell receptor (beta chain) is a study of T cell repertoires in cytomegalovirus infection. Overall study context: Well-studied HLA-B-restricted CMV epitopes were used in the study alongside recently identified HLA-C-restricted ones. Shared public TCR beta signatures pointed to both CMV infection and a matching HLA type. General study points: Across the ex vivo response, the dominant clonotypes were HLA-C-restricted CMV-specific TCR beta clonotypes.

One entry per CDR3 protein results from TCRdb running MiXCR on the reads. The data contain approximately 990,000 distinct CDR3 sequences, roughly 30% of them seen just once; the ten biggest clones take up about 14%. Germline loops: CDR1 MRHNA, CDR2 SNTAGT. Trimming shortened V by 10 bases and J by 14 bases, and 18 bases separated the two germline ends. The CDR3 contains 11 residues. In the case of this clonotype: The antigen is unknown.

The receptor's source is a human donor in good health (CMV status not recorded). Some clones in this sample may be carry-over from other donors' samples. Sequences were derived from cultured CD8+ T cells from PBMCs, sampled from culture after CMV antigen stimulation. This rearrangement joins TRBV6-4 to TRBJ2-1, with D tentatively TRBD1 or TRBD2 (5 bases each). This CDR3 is CAIGDPPLEFF. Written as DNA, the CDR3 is TGTGCCATTGGGGACCCCCCCCTTGAGTTCTTC.